This TCR beta chain was sequenced during a study of cytomegalovirus exposure and HLA in healthy donors. V lost 4 bases to trimming and J lost 4 bases, with 14 bases between them. Germline CDR1 reads SGHRS; CDR2 reads YFSETQ. The length of the CDR3 is 14 residues. It was with 60 Vbeta and 13 Jbeta primers that the PCR ran. As originally analysed: Around 10 million of the roughly 80 million unique TCR beta chains counted in a later analysis were shared. Assay used: immunoSEQ multiplex PCR; TCRdb lists only in-frame clones, some missing. The DNA gave D and trimming, while V, J and clone size come from that table. This table holds 110,000 to 150,000 clones, under 90% found once.

The TCR comes from a boy aged 2-9 years in good health and CMV-seronegative. Sequenced input: PBMCs. The chain links TRBV5-1 to TRBJ2-5; tentatively, D is TRBD2 (7 bases). The CDR3 DNA reads TGCGCCAGCAGCCCGGACGGGGGGCGAGAGACCCAGTACTTC. Residues: CASSPDGGRETQYF.